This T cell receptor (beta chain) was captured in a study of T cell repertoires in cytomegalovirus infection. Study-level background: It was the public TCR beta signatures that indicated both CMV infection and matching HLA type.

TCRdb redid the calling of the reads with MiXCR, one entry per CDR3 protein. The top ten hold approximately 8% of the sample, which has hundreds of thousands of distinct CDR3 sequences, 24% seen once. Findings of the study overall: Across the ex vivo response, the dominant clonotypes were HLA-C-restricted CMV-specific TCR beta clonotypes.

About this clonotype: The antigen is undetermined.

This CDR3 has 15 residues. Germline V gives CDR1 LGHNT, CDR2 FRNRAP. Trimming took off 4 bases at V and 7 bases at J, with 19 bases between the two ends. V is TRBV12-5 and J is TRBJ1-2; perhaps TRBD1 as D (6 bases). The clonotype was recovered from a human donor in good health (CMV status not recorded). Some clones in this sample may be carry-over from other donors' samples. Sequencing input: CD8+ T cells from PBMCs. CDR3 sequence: CASGCGGLGLLGYTF. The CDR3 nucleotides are TGTGCTAGTGGTTGCGGGGGCCTGGGTTTACTTGGCTACACCTTC.